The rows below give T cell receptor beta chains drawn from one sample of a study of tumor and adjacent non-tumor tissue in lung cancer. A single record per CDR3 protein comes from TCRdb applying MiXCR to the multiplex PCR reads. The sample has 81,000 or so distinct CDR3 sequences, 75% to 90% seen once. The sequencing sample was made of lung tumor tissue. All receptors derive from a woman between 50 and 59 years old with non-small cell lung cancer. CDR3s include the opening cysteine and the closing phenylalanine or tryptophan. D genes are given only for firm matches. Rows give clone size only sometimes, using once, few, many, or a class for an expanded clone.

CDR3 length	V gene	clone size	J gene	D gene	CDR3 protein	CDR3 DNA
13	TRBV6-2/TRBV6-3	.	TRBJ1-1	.	CASRHRAFGEAFF	TGTGCCAGCAGACACAGAGCTTTCGGTGAAGCTTTCTTT
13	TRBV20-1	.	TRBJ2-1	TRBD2	CSARAHAGADQFF	TGCAGTGCTAGGGCCCACGCGGGAGCTGATCAGTTCTTC
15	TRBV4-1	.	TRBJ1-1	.	CASSQPTIMNTEAFF	TGCGCCAGCAGCCAACCGACTATAATGAATACTGAAGCTTTCTTT
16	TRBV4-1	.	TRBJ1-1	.	CASNQDRYRANTETLF	TGCGCCAGCAACCAAGATCGTTACAGGGCGAACACTGAAACTCTCTTT
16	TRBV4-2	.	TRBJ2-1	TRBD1	CASSQDPTGGYNEQFF	TGTGCCAGCAGCCAAGACCCGACAGGGGGCTACAATGAGCAGTTCTTC
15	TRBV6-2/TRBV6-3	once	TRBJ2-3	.	CASSWEARNSDTQYF	TGTGCCAGCAGTTGGGAAGCTAGGAATTCAGATACACAGTATTTT
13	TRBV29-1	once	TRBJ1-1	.	CSVAGKINTEAFF	TGCAGCGTAGCAGGGAAAATAAACACTGAAGCCTTCTTT
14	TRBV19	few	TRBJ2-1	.	CASSISGDYNEQFF	TGTGCCAGTAGTATCTCTGGAGACTACAATGAGCAGTTCTTC
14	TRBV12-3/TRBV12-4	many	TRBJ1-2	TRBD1	CASSGTGTYYGYTF	TGTGCCAGCAGCGGGACAGGGACCTACTATGGCTACACCTTC
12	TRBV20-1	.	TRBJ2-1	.	CNARDVEPEQFF	TGCAATGCTAGAGATGTAGAGCCTGAGCAGTTCTTC
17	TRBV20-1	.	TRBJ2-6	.	CSARVHLELSGANVMTF	TGCAGTGCTAGGGTGCACCTAGAACTCTCTGGGGCCAACGTCATGACTTTC